The 28 T cell receptor beta chains in this list originate from one sample, sequenced in a study of shared clonotypes between healthy human individuals. In the naive CD8 group, cells lacked CD45RO and were positively selected for CCR7, so terminally differentiated effector memory CD45RA+ cells were left out. Profiled with immunoSEQ multiplex PCR; TCRdb holds only in-frame clones, not every one. This table holds 550,000 to 750,000 clones, 95% found once. Input material: naive CD8+ T cells sorted from blood. These receptors came from a woman in her 30s in good health.

This sequence joins TRBV10-3 and TRBJ2-1; tentatively, D is TRBD1 (6 bases). CDR3 size: 13 residues. With 0 bases removed from V and 9 bases from J, the gap between germline ends came to 9 bases. The V gene's germline CDR1 is ENHRY and CDR2 SYGVKD. The CDR3 sequence: CAISESLGGEQFF. CDR3 coding DNA: TGTGCCATCAGTGAGTCTTTAGGGGGTGAGCAGTTCTTC.

The chain combines TRBV28 with TRBJ2-7, with D perhaps TRBD2 (5 bases). Germline assignment: CDR1 MDHEN and CDR2 SYDVKM. V lost 2 bases and J lost 6, with 14 bases in between. The CDR3 is 14 amino acids. CDR3: CASSLLGSGSEQYF. The DNA for the CDR3 is TGTGCCAGCAGTTTACTAGGGAGTGGAAGCGAGCAGTACTTC. The variable domain in full, with the rest retrieved from reference TRBV28 and TRBJ2-7, is DVKVTQSSRYLVKRTGEKVFLECVQDMDHENMFWYRQDPGLGLRLIYFSYDVKMKEKGDIPEGYSVSREKKERFSLILESASTNQTSMYLCASSLLGSGSEQYFGPGTRLTVT.

The chain links TRBV6-5 to TRBJ2-7; tentative D call: TRBD1 (6 bases). Trimming cost V 5 bases and J 0 bases, with 11 bases left between them. Germline V gene sequence: CDR1 MNHEY, CDR2 SVGAGI. This CDR3 comprises 14 residues. CDR3: CASSPQGYSYEQYF. In nucleotides, the CDR3 is TGTGCCAGCAGTCCCCAGGGGTACTCCTACGAGCAGTACTTC.

The chain uses TRBV30 and TRBJ2-5; 7 bases align to TRBD2. CDR3 length: 11 residues. The germline V gene encodes CDR1 GTSNPN and CDR2 SVGIG (reference sequence). Unmatched junction bases numbered 6, after V lost 3 bases and J lost 11 bases. For the CDR3, the DNA is TGTGCCTGGAGAGGGGCGGGGGAGCAGTACTTC. This sequence encodes CAWRGAGEQYF.

This chain uses TRBV9 with TRBJ2-2; 9 bases map to TRBD1. This CDR3 has 16 amino acids. V was clipped by 3 bases and J by 4 bases; unmatched bases: 7. The V gene's germline CDR1 is SGDLS and CDR2 YYNGEE. The CDR3 DNA sequence: TGTGCCAGCAGCGAAATAGGACAGGGGTTCACCGGGGAGCTGTTTTTT. This gives the protein CASSEIGQGFTGELFF.

The chain employs TRBV30 and TRBJ2-2, with unresolved D. V lost 1 base to trimming and J lost 6 bases, with 9 bases between them. CDR3 size: 13 residues. Germline-derived CDR1 and CDR2 are GTSNPN and SVGIG (reference sequence). The CDR3 coding sequence is TGTGCCTGGAGTGACAGAGACGCCGGGGAGCTGTTTTTT. Its translation is CAWSDRDAGELFF.

This clone was seen just once. The gene calls are TRBV10-1 and TRBJ2-3; D is undetermined. This CDR3 is built from 10 residues. Trimming left V 11 bases short and J 4 bases short, with 7 bases between. Germline values: CDR1 WNHNN, CDR2 SYGVQD (reference sequence). The CDR3: CAPGPDTQYF. CDR3 nucleotide sequence: TGCGCCCCCGGACCAGATACGCAGTATTTT.

V is TRBV28 and J is TRBJ2-7; 10 bases are a match to TRBD1. The germline CDR1 and CDR2 sequences are MDHEN and SYDVKM. CDR3 length equals 13 residues. Unmatched junction bases numbered 5, after V lost 6 bases and J lost 6 bases. CDR3 amino acids: CASRGGQGIEQYF. The CDR3 bases are TGTGCCAGCAGGGGGGGACAGGGGATCGAGCAGTACTTC.

Worth noting for this clone: Other DNA sequences of this sample code for an identical CDR3. This chain uses TRBV27 with TRBJ2-7, with a possible D match to TRBD2 (5 bases). The CDR3 totals 13 residues. Germline-derived CDR1 and CDR2 are MNHEY and SMNVEV (reference sequence). Trimming cost V 3 bases and J 0 bases, with 6 bases left between them. The CDR3 is CASSFRGSYEQYF. The DNA for the CDR3 is TGTGCCAGCAGTTTTCGGGGCTCCTACGAGCAGTACTTC.

The rearrangement joins TRBV19 to TRBJ1-5; a weak D match, TRBD1 (6 bases). The CDR3 extends over 17 amino acids. The V gene lost 6 bases and the J gene lost 0 bases, with 18 bases spanning the gap. The germline CDR1 and CDR2 sequences are LNHDA and SQIVND (reference sequence). CDR3 in DNA: TGTGCCAGTAGCCCTCTACAGGGTCCGTATAGCAATCAGCCCCAGCATTTT. Protein: CASSPLQGPYSNQPQHF.

This chain uses TRBV28 with TRBJ1-2; D is ambiguous. Germline CDR1 MDHEN, CDR2 SYDVKM. Trimming took 3 bases from V and 8 from J, leaving 10 bases between them. CDR3 length equals 12 residues. Here the CDR3 reads CASSFWLTGYTF. CDR3 coding DNA: TGTGCCAGCAGTTTTTGGTTAACGGGCTACACCTTC.

With respect to this clone: Other DNA sequences of this sample code for an identical CDR3. The chain links TRBV6-5 to TRBJ2-7, with a tentative D call TRBD2 (7 bases). Germline V gene sequence: CDR1 MNHEY, CDR2 SVGAGI. V was cut by 0 bases and J by 7 bases, with 10 bases left in between. The CDR3 runs to 13 residues. CDR3 region: CASSYSEGGEQYF. CDR3 nucleotide sequence: TGTGCCAGCAGTTACTCCGAGGGGGGGGAGCAGTACTTC.

This chain uses TRBV14 with TRBJ2-1; 11 bases are shared with TRBD2. Germline-derived CDR1 and CDR2 are SGHDN and FVKESK. This CDR3 is 16 amino acids long. Unmatched junction bases numbered 3, after V lost 4 bases and J lost 1 base. This CDR3 reads CASSLIAGGSYNEQFF. The CDR3 nucleotides read TGTGCCAGCAGCCTCATAGCGGGAGGGTCCTACAATGAGCAGTTCTTC.

This chain joins TRBV5-1 and TRBJ2-1; TRBD1 aligns across 9 bases. CDR3 length: 15 amino acids. Germline loops: CDR1 SGHRS, CDR2 YFSETQ. V was clipped by 2 bases and J by 7 bases; unmatched bases: 7. The CDR3: CASSFRDREWNEQFF. CDR3 coding DNA: TGCGCCAGCAGCTTCCGGGACAGGGAATGGAATGAGCAGTTCTTC.

In the case of this clone: At the DNA level, this CDR3 is encoded by other sequences in the same sample as well. V and J are TRBV9 and TRBJ2-2; D may be TRBD2 (5 bases). The CDR3 is made up of 15 amino acids. Germline CDR1 reads SGDLS; CDR2 reads YYNGEE. The V and J ends lost 2 bases and 3 bases respectively, with 11 bases between them. CDR3 DNA sequence: TGTGCCAGCAGCGTTAGCGCCAGTCACACCGGGGAGCTGTTTTTT. Protein product: CASSVSASHTGELFF.

The chain uses TRBV7-8 and TRBJ1-1; 9 nucleotides agree with TRBD1. CDR1 is SGHVS and CDR2 is FQNEAQ in the germline V gene. The length of the CDR3 is 16 residues. V dropped 0 bases and J dropped 5; count of bases not matched to a gene: 7. The CDR3 nucleotides read TGTGCCAGCAGCTTAGCACGGGACAGGGCGGGAACTGAAGCTTTCTTT. It specifies CASSLARDRAGTEAFF.

The V and J genes are TRBV19 and TRBJ1-1; 10 bases map to TRBD1. J lost 5 bases, V lost 4 bases, and 7 bases had no gene match. This CDR3 has 15 amino acids. Germline V gene sequence: CDR1 LNHDA, CDR2 SQIVND (reference sequence). Written as DNA, the CDR3 is TGTGCCAGTAGTAAGGGGACAGGGGATCGGACTGAAGCTTTCTTT. Translation gives CASSKGTGDRTEAFF.

The V and J genes are TRBV27 and TRBJ2-1, with D unclear. Germline lookup yields CDR1 MNHEY and CDR2 SMNVEV (reference sequence). CDR3 length: 13 residues. V lost 1 base to trimming and J lost 8 bases, with 9 bases between them. The CDR3 bases are TGTGCCAGCAGTTTATGGACCGGATATGAGCAGTTCTTC. Protein sequence: CASSLWTGYEQFF.

This clone has a single count. This sequence joins TRBV4-1 and TRBJ1-2, with D unresolved. Germline V gives CDR1 MGHRA, CDR2 YSYEKL. The CDR3 runs 14 residues. CDR3 sequence (DNA): TGCGTCCGCAGCCAAGAGGCCACTGGCTATGGCTACACCTTC. Its protein is CVRSQEATGYGYTF.

This rearrangement joins TRBV2 to TRBJ1-1; D unresolved. Trimming removed 2 bases at V and 4 bases at J, with 17 bases between. This CDR3 spans 16 amino acids. The germline V gene encodes CDR1 SNHLY and CDR2 FYNNEI. The CDR3 is CASSESGSSYATEAFF. As DNA, the CDR3 is TGTGCCAGCAGTGAATCCGGCAGCTCCTACGCCACTGAAGCTTTCTTT.

The rearrangement links TRBV1 to TRBJ2-2. TRBV1 is reported as a pseudogene. This CDR3 contains 21 residues. Written as DNA, the CDR3 is TGCACCAGCAGCCAAGATATGAACGGTCCCTTCGTGGGACCGAACACCGGGGAGCTGTTTTTT. Translation gives CTSSQDMNGPFVGPNTGELFF.

This rearrangement joins TRBV7-8 to TRBJ2-1; 7 bases fit TRBD1. J lost 4 bases, V lost 6 bases, and 12 bases had no gene match. This CDR3 is built from 16 residues. Germline V gene lookup returns CDR1 SGHVS and CDR2 FQNEAQ. The CDR3 coding sequence is TGTGCCAGCAGTTTCTACCGGGACAGCCTATACAATGAGCAGTTCTTC. Amino acid sequence: CASSFYRDSLYNEQFF.

This sequence joins TRBV7-9 and TRBJ2-7; TRBD1 might be the D (6 bases). V gave up 1 base and J gave up 4 bases, with 11 bases separating them. In germline, CDR1 is SEHNR, CDR2 FQNEAQ (reference sequence). The CDR3 is made up of 14 amino acids. CDR3 protein: CASSLDGTKYEQYF. The DNA for the CDR3 is TGTGCCAGCAGCTTAGATGGGACAAAGTACGAGCAGTACTTC.

This clone has only one observation. This chain joins TRBV5-1 and TRBJ1-1; TRBD1 matches at 12 bases. Trimming removed 3 bases from V and 1 base from J; junction bases left unmatched: 13. In germline, CDR1 is SGHRS, CDR2 YFSETQ. The CDR3 consists of 19 residues. The CDR3, as DNA: TGCGCCAGCAGCTCCGGGACAGGGGGCTTTCATAACGCGAACACTGAAGCTTTCTTT. This translates into CASSSGTGGFHNANTEAFF.

The rearrangement uses TRBV19 and TRBJ2-7; D perhaps matches TRBD2 (5 bases). The germline gives CDR1 LNHDA, CDR2 SQIVND (reference sequence). The CDR3 consists of 15 residues. The ends were cut back, 10 bases at V and 0 bases at J, with 19 bases in the middle. The CDR3 DNA reads as TGTGCCACCTCCCTTACGGGGTCGAGCTCCTACGAGCAGTACTTC. Protein sequence: CATSLTGSSSYEQYF.

The sample holds one count of this clone. The genes are TRBV19 and TRBJ2-7, with a possible D match to TRBD2 (6 bases). Looked up from germline, CDR1 is LNHDA and CDR2 is SQIVND (reference sequence). The CDR3 has 13 amino acids. Deletions cut 4 bases from V and 3 bases from J, with 10 bases between. DNA for the CDR3: TGTGCCAGTAGTACAGGGACTGTCTACGAGCAGTACTTC. This codes for CASSTGTVYEQYF.

This rearrangement joins TRBV9 to TRBJ1-2; TRBD1 aligns across 7 bases. This CDR3 spans 15 amino acids. Germline CDR1 is SGDLS and CDR2 is YYNGEE. After removal of 2 bases from V and 6 bases from J, the junction contained 10 bases not matched to a gene. The CDR3 DNA follows: TGTGCCAGCAGCGTGACTCTGGTTGGACAGGATGGCTACACCTTC. Translated: CASSVTLVGQDGYTF. Combining the CDR3 with reference TRBV9 and TRBJ1-2 gives the whole variable domain DSGVTQTPKHLITATGQRVTLRCSPRSGDLSVYWYQQSLDQGLQFLIQYYNGEERAKGNILERFSAQQFPDLHSELNLSSLELGDSALYFCASSVTLVGQDGYTFGSGTRLTVV.

CDR3 DNA sequence: TGTGCCAGCAGTTGGACAGCATATAGCAATCAGCCCCAGCATTTT. Its translation is CASSWTAYSNQPQHF. The chain carries TRBV28 and TRBJ1-5; tentative D call: TRBD1 (6 bases). The ends were cut back, 4 bases at V and 0 bases at J, with 10 bases in the middle. Germline values: CDR1 MDHEN, CDR2 SYDVKM. The CDR3 contains 15 residues.